A single sample is the source of the 4 T cell receptor beta chains below, sequenced in a study of blood T cell repertoires in COVID-19. The assay was immunoSEQ multiplex PCR, and TCRdb's table has in-frame clones only and misses some. This table holds around 110,000 clones, about 87% found once. Material: peripheral blood. These TCRs come from a man aged 45 to 65 with active or convalescent COVID-19.

The rearrangement uses TRBV28 and TRBJ2-1; 8 positions agree with TRBD2. Trimming at V came to 4 bases and at J to 5 bases, leaving 10 bases not matched to a gene. CDR3 length: 16 amino acids. Germline CDR1 reads MDHEN; CDR2 reads SYDVKM. The CDR3 sequence is CASSSSLAANDNEQFF. CDR3 nucleotide sequence: TGTGCCAGCAGTTCCTCACTAGCGGCTAACGACAATGAGCAGTTCTTC.

The chain uses TRBV11-2 and TRBJ1-1, with 7 positions matching TRBD1. Unmatched junction bases numbered 13, after V lost 5 bases and J lost 4 bases. Germline CDR1 and CDR2: SGHAT and FQNNGV. The CDR3 covers 16 residues. This chain's CDR3 is CASSPAGQSVGTEAFF. The CDR3 DNA is TGTGCCAGCAGCCCTGCGGGACAGTCGGTAGGCACTGAAGCTTTCTTT.

The table lists this clone with a few counts. The chain employs TRBV7-6 and TRBJ1-2; the D is unclear. Trimming pared 0 bases from V and 2 bases from J, leaving 10 bases between. From germline, CDR1 is SGHVS and CDR2 FNYEAQ. The CDR3 consists of 15 residues. CDR3 region: CASSLAPGSNYGYTF. The CDR3 coding sequence is TGTGCCAGCAGCTTAGCGCCGGGTTCCAACTATGGCTACACCTTC.

V gene TRBV10-3 combines with J gene TRBJ2-2; D is ambiguous. Germline V gene lookup returns CDR1 ENHRY and CDR2 SYGVKD. V was shortened by 7 bases and J by 0 bases, with 3 bases between the two germline ends. This CDR3 spans 12 amino acids. CDR3 nucleotides: TGTGCCATCATATCGAACACCGGGGAGCTGTTTTTT. Its protein product is CAIISNTGELFF.